The 27 T cell receptor beta chains below all came from one sample that was sequenced in a study of beta chain features in type 1 diabetes. Expressed TCRB transcripts got sequenced, as all isolated RNA was reverse transcribed. The method was immunoSEQ multiplex PCR; TCRdb's version includes in-frame clones alone and lacks a portion of them. The sample includes about 60,000 clones, around three fifths of them seen just once. Sequenced material: Tregs from blood. These receptors all stem from a woman aged 18-29 years in good health.

This sequence joins TRBV27 and TRBJ1-5; 7 nucleotides align to TRBD1. CDR3 length equals 13 residues. CDR1 MNHEY and CDR2 SMNVEV come from the germline V gene (reference sequence). V was pared by 6 bases and J by 4 bases, with 3 bases of the junction left unmatched. The CDR3 DNA follows: TGTGCCAGCAGGGACAGGTCAAATCAGCCCCAGCATTTT. Its protein is CASRDRSNQPQHF.

The rearrangement links TRBV18 to TRBJ2-3, with 9 bases aligning to TRBD2. Germline V gene sequence: CDR1 KGHSH, CDR2 LQKENI. The V gene end was trimmed by 3 bases and the J gene end by 4 bases; junction bases not matched to a gene: 2. CDR3 length equals 14 residues. CDR3 residues: CASSPGLAPDTQYF. The CDR3 DNA is TGTGCCAGCTCACCGGGACTAGCACCAGATACGCAGTATTTT.

This clone occurred a few times. The V and J genes are TRBV2 and TRBJ2-7; possible D gene TRBD1, 6 bases. Germline-derived CDR1 and CDR2 are SNHLY and FYNNEI. V was trimmed by 4 bases and J by 4 bases, leaving 8 bases between them. This CDR3 comprises 12 residues. The CDR3 loop reads CASSVDRYEQYF. Here the CDR3 DNA reads TGTGCCAGCAGTGTGGACAGATACGAGCAGTACTTC.

This rearrangement joins TRBV5-1 to TRBJ2-7, with a weak D call TRBD1 (5 bases). This CDR3 comprises 14 residues. Trimming left V 0 bases short and J 1 base short, with 8 bases between. The germline CDR1 and CDR2 sequences are SGHRS and YFSETQ. This CDR3 reads CASSLVQGSYEQYF. Here the CDR3 DNA reads TGCGCCAGCAGCTTGGTCCAGGGATCCTACGAGCAGTACTTC. Using reference TRBV5-1 and TRBJ2-7 for the parts outside the CDR3, the full variable domain is KAGVTQTPRYLIKTRGQQVTLSCSPISGHRSVSWYQQTPGQGLQFLFEYFSETQRNKGNFPGRFSGRQFSNSRSEMNVSTLELGDSALYLCASSLVQGSYEQYFGPGTRLTVT.

The V call is TRBV18, the J call TRBJ1-2; D is unclear. Germline lookup yields CDR1 KGHSH and CDR2 LQKENI. The CDR3 runs to 16 residues. Trimming cost V 6 bases and J 8 bases, with 25 bases left between them. The CDR3 DNA reads as TGTGCCAGCTCGCCTTCGGTACGGTTTCTCGAGAGCGGCTACACCTTC. Its translation: CASSPSVRFLESGYTF.

This chain connects TRBV30 to TRBJ2-7; D might be TRBD1 (6 bases). Germline values: CDR1 GTSNPN, CDR2 SVGIG (reference sequence). V was trimmed by 5 bases and J by 6 bases, leaving 14 bases between them. The CDR3 runs 12 residues. Written as DNA, the CDR3 is TGTGCCTGGGGGACACTAACAGGCGAGCAGTACTTC. It yields the protein CAWGTLTGEQYF.

J is TRBJ2-2 and V is TRBV5-1; tentatively, D is TRBD2 (6 bases). CDR1 and CDR2 from the germline V gene are SGHRS and YFSETQ. V lost 4 bases and J 0 bases, leaving 13 bases between the germline ends. This CDR3 spans 16 amino acids. In nucleotides, the CDR3 is TGCGCCAGCAGCCCCCCGGGGGTCGCGAACACCGGGGAGCTGTTTTTT. As protein: CASSPPGVANTGELFF.

The gene calls are TRBV5-1 and TRBJ1-4; unclear D gene. The CDR3 extends over 15 amino acids. The germline V and J ends were trimmed by 1 base and 0 bases, with 7 bases remaining between them. Germline CDR1 is SGHRS and CDR2 is YFSETQ. The CDR3 coding sequence is TGCGCCAGCAGCTTGTACGGAGCAACTAATGAAAAACTGTTTTTT. Protein sequence: CASSLYGATNEKLFF.

The V gene is TRBV11-2, the J gene TRBJ2-2, with a tentative D call TRBD2 (6 bases). The CDR3 length is 16 residues. Germline CDR1 SGHAT, CDR2 FQNNGV. Trimming left V 8 bases short and J 2 bases short, with 18 bases between. CDR3 sequence reads: CASRNLPGLNTGELFF. DNA of the CDR3: TGTGCCAGCCGAAACCTCCCAGGACTAAACACCGGGGAGCTGTTTTTT.

This clone has just a few counts. This chain joins TRBV18 and TRBJ2-1, with TRBD1 matching over 9 bases. The junction had 0 bases not matched to a gene; V was cut back by 0 bases and J by 3 bases. The CDR3 runs to 15 residues. Germline V gene data show CDR1 as KGHSH and CDR2 as LQKENI. The DNA of the CDR3 is TGTGCCAGCTCACCACCGGACAGGGGCTACAATGAGCAGTTCTTC. Residues: CASSPPDRGYNEQFF. The entire variable domain, with the rest obtained from reference TRBV18 and TRBJ2-1, is as follows: NAGVMQNPRHLVRRRGQEARLRCSPMKGHSHVYWYRQLPEEGLKFMVYLQKENIIDESGMPKERFSAEFPKEGPSILRIQQVVRGDSAAYFCASSPPDRGYNEQFFGPGTRLTVL.

This clone was counted only a few times. The chain couples TRBV5-1 to TRBJ2-3; 13 bases are shared with TRBD2. Looked up from germline, CDR1 is SGHRS and CDR2 is YFSETQ. The CDR3 extends over 16 amino acids. V shed 3 bases, J shed 5 bases, and the junction held 6 bases outside the gene matches. The CDR3 loop reads CASSSGLAGSRDTQYF. The DNA for the CDR3 is TGCGCCAGCAGCTCGGGACTAGCGGGGAGTCGAGATACGCAGTATTTT.

J is TRBJ2-5 and V is TRBV30; 8 bases match TRBD2. The CDR3 contains 12 residues. Germline loops: CDR1 GTSNPN, CDR2 SVGIG (reference sequence). With V trimmed by 3 bases and J by 7 bases, 4 bases remained unmatched. For the CDR3, the DNA is TGTGCCTGGAGGCGTAGCGGGGCGACCCAGTACTTC. Residues: CAWRRSGATQYF.

CDR3 loop: CASSPTGRAETQYF. CDR3 in DNA: TGTGCCAGCAGTCCCACGGGGAGGGCAGAGACCCAGTACTTC. The chain links TRBV18 to TRBJ2-5; 7 bases are a match to TRBD2. The CDR3 is 14 amino acids. V lost 8 bases to trimming and J lost 4 bases; unmatched junction nucleotides: 10. CDR1 is KGHSH, CDR2 LQKENI, per germline. The whole variable domain, filled in from reference TRBV18 and TRBJ2-5, reads NAGVMQNPRHLVRRRGQEARLRCSPMKGHSHVYWYRQLPEEGLKFMVYLQKENIIDESGMPKERFSAEFPKEGPSILRIQQVVRGDSAAYFCASSPTGRAETQYFGPGTRLLVL.

This clone has just a few counts. The chain's CDR3 is CASSSTGSGANVLTF. The CDR3 DNA reads as TGCGCCAGCAGCTCTACGGGCTCTGGGGCCAACGTCCTGACTTTC. The rearrangement uses TRBV5-1 and TRBJ2-6; D is unclear. CDR3 length: 15 residues. V was cut by 3 bases and J by 0 bases, with 7 bases left in between. The germline V gene has CDR1 SGHRS and CDR2 YFSETQ.

The chain has TRBV14 and TRBJ2-7; D possibly corresponds to TRBD1 (7 bases). Germline assignment: CDR1 SGHDN and CDR2 FVKESK. The CDR3 has 13 amino acids. The V end was cut by 4 bases, the J end by 2 bases, with 9 bases between. The CDR3: CASSRGTAYEQYF. The CDR3 DNA is TGTGCCAGCAGCCGCGGGACAGCCTACGAGCAGTACTTC.

This clone has more than one count but fewer than ten. V gene TRBV30 combines with J gene TRBJ1-1, with D maybe TRBD1 (5 bases). Trimming shortened V by 4 bases and J by 6 bases, and 18 bases separated the two germline ends. The germline V gene encodes CDR1 GTSNPN and CDR2 SVGIG (reference sequence). The CDR3 covers 14 residues. CDR3 amino acids: CAWTLPGPGAEAFF. CDR3 DNA sequence: TGTGCCTGGACTCTTCCGGGCCCGGGGGCTGAAGCTTTCTTT.

The CDR3 region has the DNA TGTGCCAGTAGCTCGAGGGAGGGGTTTGGCTACACCTTC. This translates into CASSSREGFGYTF. The chain joins TRBV19 to TRBJ1-2; possible D gene TRBD1, 5 bases. CDR3 length: 13 residues. V lost 6 bases and J lost 7, with 15 bases in between. CDR1 and CDR2 (germline): LNHDA, SQIVND (reference sequence).

With respect to this clone: Other DNA sequences in the same sample also yield this CDR3. The chain is built from TRBV27 and TRBJ1-2; D is undetermined. The V gene's germline CDR1 is MNHEY and CDR2 SMNVEV (reference sequence). The CDR3 totals 14 residues. Trimming shortened V by 0 bases and J by 9 bases, and 14 bases separated the two germline ends. The DNA for the CDR3 is TGTGCCAGCAGTTTATCTGTCGGACTAGGGAGCTACACCTTC. It specifies CASSLSVGLGSYTF.

V gene TRBV30 combines with J gene TRBJ1-6; perhaps TRBD1 as D (6 bases). The V and J ends lost 5 bases and 7 bases respectively, with 9 bases between them. CDR3 length equals 12 residues. The germline CDR1 and CDR2 sequences are GTSNPN and SVGIG (reference sequence). CDR3 loop: CAWGQSNSPLHF. DNA for the CDR3: TGTGCCTGGGGACAGTCGAATTCACCCCTCCACTTT.

The chain is built from TRBV27 and TRBJ1-1, with TRBD1 identical over 8 bases. Trimming took 5 bases from V and 3 from J; bases not matched to a gene: 11. Germline V gene data show CDR1 as MNHEY and CDR2 as SMNVEV (reference sequence). The CDR3 has 16 amino acids. Here the CDR3 reads CASSAYRGSRDTEAFF. In DNA, the CDR3 is TGTGCCAGCAGTGCCTACAGGGGGTCAAGGGACACTGAAGCTTTCTTT.

V usage is TRBV7-9 and J usage is TRBJ1-1, with 7 bases lining up with TRBD1. V shed 5 bases and J 0 bases; nucleotides not matched to a gene: 6. Germline CDR1 SEHNR, CDR2 FQNEAQ (reference sequence). The CDR3 has 15 residues. The CDR3 DNA is TGTGCCAGCAGCAGTCCCACAGGGGTGAACACTGAAGCTTTCTTT. Its translation is CASSSPTGVNTEAFF.

The J gene is TRBJ1-1, the V gene TRBV5-4, with a possible D match to TRBD1 (5 bases). Germline V gene sequence: CDR1 SGHNT, CDR2 YYREEE (reference sequence). The CDR3 loop spans 15 amino acids. V lost 3 bases and J 0 bases, leaving 12 bases between the germline ends. The CDR3: CASSSQRGMNTEAFF. The DNA for the CDR3 is TGTGCCAGCAGCTCCCAGCGGGGGATGAACACTGAAGCTTTCTTT.

A few counts support this clone. The rearrangement joins TRBV19 to TRBJ1-2; D not resolved. Looked up from germline, CDR1 is LNHDA and CDR2 is SQIVND (reference sequence). The CDR3 runs to 12 residues. V was pared by 7 bases and J by 5 bases, with 11 bases between. The CDR3 bases are TGTGCCAGTACTATCCCGGGGTATGGCTACACCTTC. Translation gives CASTIPGYGYTF.

V gene TRBV19 combines with J gene TRBJ2-3, with TRBD1 matching over 9 bases. Germline V CDR1 and CDR2: LNHDA, SQIVND (reference sequence). The CDR3 consists of 13 residues. After removal of 6 bases from V and 4 bases from J, the junction contained 2 bases not matched to a gene. The CDR3 DNA follows: TGTGCCAGTAGGGACAGGGGAGCAGATACGCAGTATTTT. Its protein is CASRDRGADTQYF.

This clone was recorded only once. The genes are TRBV18 and TRBJ2-3; 7 positions match TRBD2. The length of the CDR3 is 13 residues. V lost 4 bases to trimming and J lost 4 bases; unmatched junction nucleotides: 2. Per germline, CDR1 KGHSH and CDR2 LQKENI. The CDR3 region has the DNA TGTGCCAGCTCACGACTAGCACCAGATACGCAGTATTTT. Translating gives CASSRLAPDTQYF. Variable domain in full (rest from reference TRBV18 and TRBJ2-3): NAGVMQNPRHLVRRRGQEARLRCSPMKGHSHVYWYRQLPEEGLKFMVYLQKENIIDESGMPKERFSAEFPKEGPSILRIQQVVRGDSAAYFCASSRLAPDTQYFGPGTRLTVL.

The chain is built from TRBV5-5 and TRBJ1-2, with D possibly being TRBD1 (5 bases). V lost 4 bases to trimming and J lost 3 bases, with 16 bases between them. Germline V gives CDR1 SGHKS, CDR2 YYEKEE (reference sequence). The CDR3 has 15 amino acids. CDR3 coding DNA: TGTGCCAGCAGCCCCGGCGGGGGAGCGGACTATGGCTACACCTTC. This gives the protein CASSPGGGADYGYTF.

The V and J genes are TRBV4-2 and TRBJ1-2; D unresolved. Germline lookup yields CDR1 LGHNA and CDR2 YNFKEQ. The V end was cut by 4 bases, the J end by 1 base, with 7 bases between. This CDR3 has 13 amino acids. The CDR3 DNA reads as TGTGCCAGCAGCCCCCCGGTTAACTATGGCTACACCTTC. The encoded protein is CASSPPVNYGYTF.